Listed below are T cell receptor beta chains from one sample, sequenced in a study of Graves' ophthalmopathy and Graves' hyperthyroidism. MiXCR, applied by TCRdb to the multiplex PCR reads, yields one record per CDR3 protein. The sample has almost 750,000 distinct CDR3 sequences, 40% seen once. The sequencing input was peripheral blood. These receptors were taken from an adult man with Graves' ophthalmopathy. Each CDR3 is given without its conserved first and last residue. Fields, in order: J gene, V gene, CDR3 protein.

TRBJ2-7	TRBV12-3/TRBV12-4	ASSPLATPHEQY
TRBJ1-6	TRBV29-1	SAREQGQGNSPLH
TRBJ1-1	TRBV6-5	ASSVDRVTEAF
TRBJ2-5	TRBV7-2	ASNLGGVPETQY
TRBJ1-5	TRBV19	ASSAALIQPQH
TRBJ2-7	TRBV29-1	SVEVHTYEQY
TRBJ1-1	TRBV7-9	ASSLSGENTEAF
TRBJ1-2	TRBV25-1	ASSAALQNYGYT
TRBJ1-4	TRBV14	ASSKRTGGSNEKLF
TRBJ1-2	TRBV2	ASSVQGLNYGYT
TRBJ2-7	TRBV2	ASSEIVLEGTYEQY
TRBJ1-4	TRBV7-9	ASSSRRGEREKLF
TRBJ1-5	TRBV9	ASSVTGGSSETQH
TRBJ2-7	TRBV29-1	SVVAFGGEQY
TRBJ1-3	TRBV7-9	ASSLTGNSGNTIY
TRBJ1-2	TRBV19	ASSGRPSIYGYT
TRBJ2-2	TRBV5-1	ASSMDRTGGELF
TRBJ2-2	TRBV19	ASSPRGRGDTGELF
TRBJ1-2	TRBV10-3	AISDATGAANYGYT
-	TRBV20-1	SARDRAGGHQETQY
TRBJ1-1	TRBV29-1	SVEGVNTEAF
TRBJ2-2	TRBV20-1	SARDGRAVTGELF
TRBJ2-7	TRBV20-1	SAGHTSGRAYEQY
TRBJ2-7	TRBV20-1	SARQTSGGAKEQY
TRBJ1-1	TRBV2	ASSEGRGRTEAF
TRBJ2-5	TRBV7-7	ASSPVASGAGTQY
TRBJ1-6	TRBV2	ASRDTSTPSSYNSPLH
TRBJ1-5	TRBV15	ATSGNRGSNQPQH
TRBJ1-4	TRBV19	ASSIDRAEKLF
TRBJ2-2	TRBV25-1	ASSLLTPGGGKGELF
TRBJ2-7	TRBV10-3	AISAHGATYEQY
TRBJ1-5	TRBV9	ASSAEINQPQH
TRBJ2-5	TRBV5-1	ASSPVGRGIQETQY
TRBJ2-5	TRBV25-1	ASRKRTGETQY
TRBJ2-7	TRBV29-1	SVEQGIDEQY
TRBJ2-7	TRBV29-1	SQDRGEQY
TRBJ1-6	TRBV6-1	ASSNSAGQGYSPLH
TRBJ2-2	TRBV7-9	ASSLVGQLNTGELF
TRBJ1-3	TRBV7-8	ASSSPTGGLAGNTIY
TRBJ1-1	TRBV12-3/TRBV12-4	ASSPSTGQGTEAF